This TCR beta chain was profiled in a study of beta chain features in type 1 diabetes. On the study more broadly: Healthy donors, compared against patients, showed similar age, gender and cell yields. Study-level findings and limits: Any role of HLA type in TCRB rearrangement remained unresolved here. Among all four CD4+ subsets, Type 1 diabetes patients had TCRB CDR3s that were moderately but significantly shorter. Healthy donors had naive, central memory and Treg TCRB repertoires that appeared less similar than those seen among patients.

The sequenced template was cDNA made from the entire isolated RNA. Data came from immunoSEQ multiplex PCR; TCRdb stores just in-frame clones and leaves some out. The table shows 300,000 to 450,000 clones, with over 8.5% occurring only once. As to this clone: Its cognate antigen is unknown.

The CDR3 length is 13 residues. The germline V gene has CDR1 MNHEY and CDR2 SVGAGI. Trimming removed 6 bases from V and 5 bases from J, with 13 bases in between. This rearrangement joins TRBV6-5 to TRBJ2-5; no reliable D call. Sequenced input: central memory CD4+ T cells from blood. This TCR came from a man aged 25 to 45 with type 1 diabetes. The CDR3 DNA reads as TGTGCCAGCAGGACCCGGGCAGGCGAGACCCAGTACTTC. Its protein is CASRTRAGETQYF.